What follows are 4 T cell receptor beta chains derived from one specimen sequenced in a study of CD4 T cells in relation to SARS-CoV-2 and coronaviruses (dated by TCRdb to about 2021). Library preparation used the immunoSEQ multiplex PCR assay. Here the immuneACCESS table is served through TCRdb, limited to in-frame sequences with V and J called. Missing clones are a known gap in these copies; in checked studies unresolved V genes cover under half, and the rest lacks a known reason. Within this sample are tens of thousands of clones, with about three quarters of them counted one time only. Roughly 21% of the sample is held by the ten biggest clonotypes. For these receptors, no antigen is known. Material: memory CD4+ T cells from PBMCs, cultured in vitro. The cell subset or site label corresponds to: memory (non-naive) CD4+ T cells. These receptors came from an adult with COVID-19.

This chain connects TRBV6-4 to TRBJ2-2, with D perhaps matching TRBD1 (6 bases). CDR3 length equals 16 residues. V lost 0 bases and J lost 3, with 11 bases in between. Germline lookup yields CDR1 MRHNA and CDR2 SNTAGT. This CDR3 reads CASSDSSGADTGELFF. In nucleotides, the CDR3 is TGTGCCAGCAGTGACTCATCAGGGGCGGACACCGGGGAGCTGTTTTTT.

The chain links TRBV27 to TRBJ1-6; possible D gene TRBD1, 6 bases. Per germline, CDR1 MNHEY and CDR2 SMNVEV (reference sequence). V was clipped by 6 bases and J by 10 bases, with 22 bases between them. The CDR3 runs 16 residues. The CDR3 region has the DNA TGTGCCAGCAGGAGTTGGGGGGGCCGGTCGGGATCACCCCTCCACTTT. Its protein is CASRSWGGRSGSPLHF.

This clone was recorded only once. The CDR3 DNA reads TGTGCCAGCAGTCCTATCTGGACTAGCTTGGAGACCCAGTACTTC. This gives the protein CASSPIWTSLETQYF. The chain has TRBV28 and TRBJ2-5; 8 bases are shared with TRBD2. This CDR3 is built from 15 residues. CDR1 and CDR2 (germline): MDHEN, SYDVKM. Trimming removed 5 bases from V and 5 bases from J; junction bases left unmatched: 10.

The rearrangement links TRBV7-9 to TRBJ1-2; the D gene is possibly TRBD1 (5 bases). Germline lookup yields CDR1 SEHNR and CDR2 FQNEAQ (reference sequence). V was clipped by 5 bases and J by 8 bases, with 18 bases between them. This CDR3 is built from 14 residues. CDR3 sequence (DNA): TGTGCCAGCAGCCCTGCACTCGACAGCGTCGGCTACACCTTC. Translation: CASSPALDSVGYTF.